The next 6 T cell receptor beta chains were all read from a single sample in a study of prognosis after radiotherapy for stage I lung cancer. Amplification of TCR beta CDR3 from genomic DNA used two-round multiplex PCR. Primers specific to each TRBV and TRBJ gene drove first-round PCR. MiXCR, run by TCRdb on the multiplex PCR reads, gives a single entry per CDR3 protein. The table lists roughly 20,000 distinct CDR3 sequences, around three fifths of them singletons. Sample: PBMCs, taken before or after stereotactic body radiation therapy (not recorded which). These receptors all stem from a donor aged 50 or older with non-small cell lung cancer.

Remarks on this clonotype: A far bigger clonotype differs at one base, so this is likely a read error. The rearrangement links TRBV27 to TRBJ1-1, with D unresolved. This CDR3 is built from 12 residues. Germline-derived CDR1 and CDR2 are MNHEY and SMNVEV (reference sequence). V dropped 8 bases and J dropped 4 bases, with 11 bases sitting between them. CDR3 in DNA: TGTGCCAGCGTTCCCATGGGCACTGAAGCTTTCTTT. This translates into CASVPMGTEAFF.

This clonotype was seen repeatedly, ten times or more. The chain employs TRBV7-7 and TRBJ2-5; 7 bases are a match to TRBD2. This CDR3 contains 14 residues. V shed 5 bases and J 1 base; nucleotides not matched to a gene: 4. Germline CDR1 SSHAT, CDR2 FNYEAQ (reference sequence). The CDR3 here is CASSQSGIQETQYF. The DNA of the CDR3 is TGTGCCAGCAGCCAGAGCGGGATCCAAGAGACCCAGTACTTC.

Remarks on this clonotype: It is likely a read error: a sequence one base away is far more abundant. The V gene is TRBV6-8, the J gene TRBJ1-6; 7 bases are shared with TRBD1. CDR1 and CDR2 (germline): MNHGY, SAAAGT. The CDR3 has 14 residues. CDR3: CASRPGQAGSHLHF. The CDR3 nucleotides are TGTGCCAGCAGACCCGGACAGGCGGGTTCACACCTCCACTTT.

This chain links TRBV5-1 with TRBJ2-3, with D unclear. CDR1 is SGHRS, CDR2 YFSETQ, per germline. V lost 6 bases to trimming and J lost 2 bases, with 16 bases between them. This CDR3 has 15 amino acids. The CDR3 reads CASNPRHVNTDTQYF. DNA for the CDR3: TGCGCCAGCAACCCCAGGCATGTCAACACAGATACGCAGTATTTT.

This clonotype occurred many times. This chain uses TRBV28 with TRBJ1-1; D gene unclear. The CDR3 extends over 11 amino acids. CDR1 and CDR2 from the germline V gene are MDHEN and SYDVKM. Deletions cut 7 bases from V and 6 bases from J, with 9 bases between. The CDR3 sequence is CASKGLSEAFF. The CDR3 bases are TGTGCCAGCAAGGGATTGTCTGAAGCTTTCTTT.

The genes are TRBV11-2 and TRBJ2-2; D is perhaps TRBD1 (5 bases). The germline V gene encodes CDR1 SGHAT and CDR2 FQNNGV. The CDR3 extends over 14 amino acids. V was trimmed by 0 bases and J by 3 bases, leaving 5 bases between them. CDR3 sequence (DNA): TGTGCCAGCAGCTTAGAAGGGGACACCGGGGAGCTGTTTTTT. Amino acid sequence: CASSLEGDTGELFF.